This T cell receptor (beta chain) emerged from a study of blood T cells in healthy people across ages (dated by TCRdb to between 2014 and 2016). About the full investigation: In model experiments, template switching captured roughly one uniquely barcoded TCR beta cDNA molecule for every two T cells. Using deep sequencing normalized with unique cDNA molecular identifiers, the study measured how TCR beta repertoire diversity changes with age. The donors were split into four age groups: young (average around 16 years), middle-aged (39), aged (more than 55) and long-lived (82). Donors of different ages were randomly distributed across sequencing lanes to avoid experimental bias. The study analyzed two additional independent replicas of 1 million unique cDNA reads from the same blood draw for two donors, one aged 18 to 30 and one aged 80 or older.

Broad study findings and their caveats: Observed TCR beta diversity per million T cells fell roughly linearly with age, and a significant reduction was already apparent by age roughly 40. Estimates of total diversity based on one million sequenced T cells were regarded as lower bounds and as underestimates. A strong correlation was found between observed TCR beta diversity and the percentage of naive T cells measured by flow cytometry. Since profiling was done on bulk unsorted PBMCs, naive and antigen-experienced compartments could not be conclusively compared. Because donor CMV infection status was unknown, age-related changes in expanded clonotypes were potentially confounded. The long-lived group showed more naive CD4+ T cells, fewer expanded clones and increased TCR diversity than the aged group, suggesting age selection.

Trimming removed 0 bases from V and 0 bases from J; the gene matches leave 4 bases unexplained. Taken from the germline V gene, the CDR1 and CDR2 loops are SGHRS and YFSETQ. Counted from cysteine to phenylalanine, this CDR3 has 16 amino acids. Only the CDR3 DNA is retained, 48 bases long and in frame from the first base. The donors were a few dozen Caucasian individuals from Russia, aged roughly 6 to 95 years, who were systemically healthy. Approximately 9.3 milliliters of peripheral blood were drawn from each donor into EDTA-treated Vacutainer tubes. Ficoll-Paque density-gradient centrifugation was used to isolate PBMCs, with at least 7 million per sample. Total RNA was extracted from PBMCs with Trizol reagent, with at least 5 micrograms obtained per sample. Naive CD45RAhigh/CD27high T cell percentages were measured by flow cytometry on a PBMC aliquot from every donor. Libraries were made using 5' RACE. Sequencing took place on an Illumina HiSeq 2500. The second PCR ran for about 7 to 11 cycles and used a J-beta primer mix along with a sample-barcoded 5' primer. Each TCR beta cDNA molecule received a unique molecular identifier from a template-switch 5' adaptor carrying 12 random nucleotides. At least 2.5 million CDR3-containing paired-end reads were obtained from each sample. The Mint cDNA synthesis kit, primed by a TRBC-specific oligonucleotide, was used to synthesize first-strand cDNA from all RNA. Following uracil-DNA glycosylase treatment, a first 18-cycle PCR with universal primers M1SS and BC2_uni_R was performed on all cDNA. From the authors' description of their analysis: Normalization of each sample was performed by random selection of 1 million high-quality reads, each carrying a distinct molecular identifier. Reads sharing molecular identifiers were discarded rather than binned into consensus sequences. MiTCR, with a Q25 quality threshold and the strictest error-elimination algorithm, was used for CDR3 identification, clonotype clustering and error correction. A nonparametric unseen species model with Euler transformation was used to estimate a lower bound on total TCR beta diversity. The public reads were quality trimmed at Q25 with fastp and then assembled into clones with MiXCR by TCRdb, keeping productive beta chains. A single entry per CDR3 protein holds the most common genes and DNA from its merged rows. TCRdb, not the original authors, processed these V and J calls. A total of about 680,000 distinct CDR3 sequences appear in this sample, around 48% of them only once. The ten most abundant clones make up 30% to 35% of the sample.

This clonotype came up many times. The antigen it recognizes is unknown. Base qualities are not recorded, but no much larger clone differs from it by a single base. This TCR came from a woman aged 55-70 years in good health. The rearrangement combines TRBV5-1 with TRBJ2-3; 7 middle bases align to TRBD2. Sequencing was carried out using blood. This receptor has the CDR3 CASSLGTSGSTDTQYF. Read as DNA, the sequence is TGCGCCAGCAGCTTGGGGACTAGTGGTAGCACAGATACGCAGTATTTT.